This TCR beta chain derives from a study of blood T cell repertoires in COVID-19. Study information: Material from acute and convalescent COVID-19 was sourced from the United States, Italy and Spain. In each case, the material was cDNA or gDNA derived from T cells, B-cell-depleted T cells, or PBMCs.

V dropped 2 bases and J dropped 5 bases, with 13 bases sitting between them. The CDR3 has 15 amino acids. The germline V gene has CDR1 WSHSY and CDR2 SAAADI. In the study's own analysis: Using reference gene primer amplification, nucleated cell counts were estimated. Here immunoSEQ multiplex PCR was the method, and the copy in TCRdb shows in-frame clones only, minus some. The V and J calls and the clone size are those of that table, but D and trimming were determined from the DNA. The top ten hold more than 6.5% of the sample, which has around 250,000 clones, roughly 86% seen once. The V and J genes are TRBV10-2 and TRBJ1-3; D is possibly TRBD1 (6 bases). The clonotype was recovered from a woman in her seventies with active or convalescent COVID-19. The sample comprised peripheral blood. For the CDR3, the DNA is TGCGCCAGCAGTGAGCAACAGGGCACCCGAAACACCATATATTTT. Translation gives CASSEQQGTRNTIYF.